Presented here are 29 T cell receptor beta chains from one specimen sequenced in a study of molecular identifiers for immune sequencing clone quantification (dated by TCRdb to 2017 to 2018). The library was obtained by PCR. Sequencing instrument: NextSeq 500. In TCRdb, the public reads were trimmed at Q25 with fastp and aligned with MiXCR, with productive beta chains retained. Each CDR3 protein gets just one entry, which takes the most common genes and DNA from the rows behind it. This sample holds roughly 320,000 distinct CDR3 sequences; 24% were observed only once. Of the sample, 0.74% falls within the top ten clones. What was sequenced was naive CD8+ T cells from blood, with Jurkat cell RNA spiked in. The intended sense of this specimen's cell subset or site label: FACS-sorted CD8+CD4-CCR7+CD45RA+ naive T cells. All receptors derive from a human donor in good health. Some libraries in this study had Jurkat cell RNA spiked in.

This clonotype was seen many times. The chain combines TRBV5-4 with TRBJ2-3; D may correspond to TRBD1 or TRBD2 (5 bases each). CDR1 SGHNT and CDR2 YYREEE come from the germline V gene (reference sequence). V was cut by 2 bases and J by 0 bases, with 16 bases left in between. The CDR3 is 17 amino acids. For the CDR3, the DNA is TGTGCCAGCAGCTTCGGGACGACGGAGTCTAGCACAGATACGCAGTATTTT. Encoded protein: CASSFGTTESSTDTQYF.

A remark on this clonotype: One end of the junction fails to match germline, which may point to a read error. The chain couples TRBV12-3 or TRBV12-4 to TRBJ2-3; no firm D call. The CDR3 is 11 residues long. The DNA for the CDR3 is TGTGCCAGCAGTCTCACGGATATGCAGTATTTT. Its translation: CASSLTDMQYF.

The sample holds many counts of this clonotype. The chain carries TRBV6-6 and TRBJ2-7, with D hard to call. This CDR3 is 12 amino acids long. Germline values: CDR1 MNHNY, CDR2 SVGAGI (reference sequence). Trimming took 4 bases from V and 5 from J, leaving 9 bases between them. The CDR3 loop is CASSSGYNEQYF. CDR3 DNA: TGTGCCAGCAGTTCAGGTTACAACGAGCAGTACTTC.

The V and J genes are TRBV15 and TRBJ2-1, with D perhaps TRBD2 (6 bases). V was pared by 10 bases and J by 7 bases, with 23 bases between. The CDR3 is made up of 15 amino acids. Germline CDR1 LNHNV, CDR2 YYDKDF (reference sequence). The CDR3 DNA sequence: TGTGCCATCTCTAGCAGGAGGGCCACTCAGAATGAGCAGTTCTTC. Its translation: CAISSRRATQNEQFF.

This clonotype was observed a few times. This chain uses TRBV14 with TRBJ2-7; 9 nucleotides agree with TRBD1. This CDR3 region has 13 residues. CDR1 and CDR2 from the germline V gene are SGHDN and FVKESK. After removal of 4 bases from V and 4 bases from J, the junction contained 2 bases not matched to a gene. The CDR3: CASSRDRAYEQYF. CDR3 coding DNA: TGTGCCAGCAGCCGGGACAGGGCTTACGAGCAGTACTTC.

The CDR3 region is CASSYGTVNEQFF. CDR3 nucleotide sequence: TGTGCCAGCAGTTACGGGACAGTGAATGAGCAGTTCTTC. The rearrangement links TRBV6-5 to TRBJ2-1, with 7 bases identical to TRBD1. This CDR3 region has 13 residues. Looked up from germline, CDR1 is MNHEY and CDR2 is SVGAGI. The J segment lost 7 bases and the V segment lost 2 bases, leaving 2 bases of the junction unmatched.

This clonotype appeared a few times. The chain recombines TRBV6-2 or TRBV6-3 with TRBJ1-3; D gene uncertain. From germline, CDR1 is MNHEY and CDR2 SVGEGT. V was trimmed by 8 bases and J by 2 bases, leaving 7 bases between them. The CDR3 length is 12 residues. The CDR3 loop is CASWETGNTIYF. The CDR3 coding sequence is TGTGCCAGCTGGGAAACTGGAAACACCATATATTTT.

This clonotype was recorded many times. CDR3 nucleotide sequence: TGTGCCAGCAGCTTAGATCCTGCGCGGGGGTACCAAGAGACCCAGTACTTC. Translated, it gives CASSLDPARGYQETQYF. The rearrangement joins TRBV7-8 to TRBJ2-5, with 7 bases lining up with TRBD2. The germline V gene encodes CDR1 SGHVS and CDR2 FQNEAQ. The CDR3 length is 17 residues. J gave up 0 bases and V 1 base, and 8 bases lay outside the gene matches.

CDR3 sequence reads: CASSQEERVTVGNTIYF. The CDR3 coding sequence is TGCGCCAGCAGCCAAGAGGAGCGAGTTACGGTTGGAAACACCATATATTTT. The V gene is TRBV4-1, the J gene TRBJ1-3; D is unclear. The CDR3 extends over 17 amino acids. Per the germline V gene, CDR1 is MGHRA and CDR2 is YSYEKL. The ends were cut back, 0 bases at V and 3 bases at J, with 15 bases in the middle.

The genes are TRBV7-2 and TRBJ2-5, with D possibly being TRBD2 (6 bases). The V end was cut by 3 bases, the J end by 0 bases, with 11 bases between. The germline V gene has CDR1 SGHTA and CDR2 FQGNSA. The CDR3 is 15 residues long. The DNA of the CDR3 is TGTGCCAGCAGCTTTTTTTCTAGCGACCAAGAGACCCAGTACTTC. Translation: CASSFFSSDQETQYF.

The rearrangement links TRBV11-3 to TRBJ2-1, with TRBD1 as a possible D gene (6 bases). The germline CDR1 and CDR2 sequences are SGHNT and YENEEA. The CDR3 contains 13 residues. V shed 4 bases and J shed 7 bases, with 11 bases lying between them. Here the CDR3 reads CASSSRGYNEQFF. The CDR3 DNA follows: TGTGCCAGCAGCTCTAGGGGGTATAATGAGCAGTTCTTC.

This clonotype has at least ten counts. The chain employs TRBV11-1 and TRBJ2-6; perhaps TRBD1 as D (6 bases). In germline, CDR1 is SGHAT, CDR2 FQDESV (reference sequence). This CDR3 comprises 16 residues. Trimming took 6 bases from V and 3 from J, leaving 15 bases between them. The CDR3 coding sequence is TGTGCCAGCAGGTACAGGGAATTGAATGGGGCCAACGTCCTGACTTTC. Translating gives CASRYRELNGANVLTF.

This clonotype has just a few counts. The chain couples TRBV6-5 to TRBJ1-1; D uncertain. Between the trimmed V and J ends, which lost 5 bases and 1 base, there was a span of 14 bases. This CDR3 has 15 amino acids. Per the germline V gene, CDR1 is MNHEY and CDR2 is SVGAGI. The CDR3 is CASSLMAEGNTEAFF. The CDR3 nucleotides are TGTGCCAGCAGTCTCATGGCCGAGGGGAACACTGAAGCTTTCTTT.

This rearrangement joins TRBV20-1 to TRBJ1-4; 9 bases line up with TRBD1. This CDR3 region has 16 residues. Germline V gives CDR1 DFQATT, CDR2 SNEGSKA (reference sequence). The V and J ends lost 5 bases and 2 bases, in that order; junction bases with no gene match: 9. The CDR3 DNA reads as TGCAGTGCTGCCGAACCTGACAGGGGGACTAATGAAAAACTGTTTTTT. Translation gives CSAAEPDRGTNEKLFF.

This chain links TRBV27 with TRBJ2-7; D is possibly TRBD1 (5 bases). This CDR3 has 12 amino acids. Looked up from germline, CDR1 is MNHEY and CDR2 is SMNVEV (reference sequence). Between the trimmed V and J ends, which lost 8 bases and 2 bases, there was a span of 10 bases. This chain's CDR3 is CASGHPTYEQYF. CDR3 DNA sequence: TGTGCCAGCGGACACCCGACCTACGAGCAGTACTTC.

On this clonotype: Since a much larger clone is just one base distant, this may be a read error. The J gene is TRBJ2-3, the V gene TRBV2; 7 nucleotides align to TRBD2. V shed 7 bases, J shed 3 bases, and the junction held 13 bases outside the gene matches. The CDR3 consists of 16 residues. CDR1 and CDR2 from the germline V gene are SNHLY and FYNNEI. CDR3 DNA sequence: TGTGCCAGCAATGTCGTCTTTCGGGGGGTGACAGATACGCAGTATTTT. Translated, it gives CASNVVFRGVTDTQYF.

The chain couples TRBV6-5 to TRBJ1-4, with a possible D match to TRBD1 (6 bases). The germline V gene encodes CDR1 MNHEY and CDR2 SVGAGI. The V end lost 2 bases, the J end lost 7 bases, and 14 bases lay between the germline ends. CDR3 length: 15 amino acids. CDR3 nucleotide sequence: TGTGCCAGCAGTTACCATCCAGGGGTTGGTGAAAAACTGTTTTTT. Translation: CASSYHPGVGEKLFF.

This clonotype came up many times. The V gene is TRBV7-3, the J gene TRBJ2-1; 11 bases are shared with TRBD2. The CDR3 runs to 17 residues. J lost 9 bases, V lost 1 base, and 11 bases had no gene match. Per the germline V gene, CDR1 is SGHTA and CDR2 is FQGTGA. DNA of the CDR3: TGTGCCAGCAGCTTAATACTAGCGGGGGCCCTGGGGGTTGAGCAGTTCTTC. Its protein product is CASSLILAGALGVEQFF. Combining the CDR3 with reference TRBV7-3 and TRBJ2-1 gives the whole variable domain GAGVSQTPSNKVTEKGKYVELRCDPISGHTALYWYRQSLGQGPEFLIYFQGTGAADDSGLPNDRFFAVRPEGSVSTLKIQRTERGDSAVYLCASSLILAGALGVEQFFGPGTRLTVL.

With regard to this clonotype: A much larger clone sits a single nucleotide away, making a read error possible. The CDR3 ends on some other residue instead of the conserved phenylalanine or tryptophan, so this is likely a read error. The gene calls are TRBV7-9 and TRBJ1-1; D ambiguous. Trimming removed 7 bases at V and 6 bases at J, with 9 bases between. Per germline, CDR1 SEHNR and CDR2 FQNEAQ (reference sequence). The CDR3 runs 11 residues. The chain's CDR3 is CASTYRPEAFI. The CDR3, as DNA: TGTGCCAGCACCTACCGCCCTGAAGCTTTCATT.

This clonotype was detected only a few times. The chain combines TRBV19 with TRBJ1-1; D unclear. Germline V lookup: CDR1 LNHDA, CDR2 SQIVND (reference sequence). The CDR3 totals 14 residues. V was clipped by 3 bases and J by 0 bases, with 8 bases between them. CDR3 protein: CASSINPMNTEAFF. The DNA of the CDR3 is TGTGCCAGTAGTATCAACCCTATGAACACTGAAGCTTTCTTT.

This clonotype was counted at least ten times. The chain has TRBV5-1 and TRBJ2-5; D not resolved. V lost 2 bases and J 4 bases, leaving 12 bases between the germline ends. CDR3 length equals 14 residues. CDR1 SGHRS and CDR2 YFSETQ come from the germline V gene. CDR3 nucleotides: TGCGCCAGCAGCTTTTTGACTCCGCGAGAGACCCAGTACTTC. It specifies CASSFLTPRETQYF. The whole variable domain, filled in from reference TRBV5-1 and TRBJ2-5, reads KAGVTQTPRYLIKTRGQQVTLSCSPISGHRSVSWYQQTPGQGLQFLFEYFSETQRNKGNFPGRFSGRQFSNSRSEMNVSTLELGDSALYLCASSFLTPRETQYFGPGTRLLVL.

V usage is TRBV30 and J usage is TRBJ2-7; 10 nucleotides line up with TRBD2. Germline assignment: CDR1 GTSNPN and CDR2 SVGIG (reference sequence). This CDR3 contains 13 residues. With 2 bases clipped from V and 4 bases from J, the junction kept 2 bases outside the gene matches. CDR3 amino acids: CAWSLLAGYEQYF. In DNA form, the CDR3 reads TGTGCCTGGAGTCTACTAGCGGGGTACGAGCAGTACTTC.

The chain has TRBV6-2 or TRBV6-3 and TRBJ2-7; D uncertain. The CDR3 totals 13 residues. Germline V gives CDR1 MNHEY, CDR2 SVGEGT. Trimming cost V 0 bases and J 4 bases, with 7 bases left between them. The CDR3 region has the DNA TGTGCCAGCAGTTACTCGCACGGTTACGAGCAGTACTTC. Translation gives CASSYSHGYEQYF.

This clonotype was seen just once. A much larger clone lies a single base off, so this may be a read error. The genes are TRBV12-3 or TRBV12-4 and TRBJ1-5; a weak D match, TRBD1 (5 bases). CDR3 length: 17 residues. The CDR3 DNA sequence: TGTGCCAGCAGTTCATTCCCGGGACCCTTTAGCGATCAGCCCCAGCATTTT. Residues: CASSSFPGPFSDQPQHF.

In this sample, this clonotype turned up a few times. This chain joins TRBV27 and TRBJ1-1; D remains unclear. The germline V gene has CDR1 MNHEY and CDR2 SMNVEV (reference sequence). The CDR3 has 11 amino acids. V was pared by 10 bases and J by 5 bases, with 11 bases between. Here the CDR3 reads CATAAGTEAFF. As DNA, the CDR3 is TGTGCCACCGCCGCGGGGACTGAAGCTTTCTTT.

V gene TRBV4-3 combines with J gene TRBJ1-1, with a weak D call TRBD1 (6 bases). The CDR3 totals 15 residues. Trimming removed 0 bases from V and 6 bases from J, with 14 bases in between. The germline gives CDR1 LGHNA, CDR2 YSLEER. For the CDR3, the DNA is TGCGCCAGCAGCCAAGATTGGGGGGCAGGGGCTGAAGCTTTCTTT. Protein sequence: CASSQDWGAGAEAFF.

In the case of this clonotype: A read error may explain this, as a much larger clone is one base away. V and J are TRBV5-1 and TRBJ1-1; TRBD1 aligns across 8 bases. This CDR3 region has 15 residues. Germline V gene sequence: CDR1 SGHRS, CDR2 YFSETQ. The J segment lost 6 bases and the V segment lost 2 bases, leaving 9 bases of the junction unmatched. For the CDR3, the DNA is TGCGCCAGCAGCTTATCCCAGGGGGCCTATGCTGAAGCTTTCTTT. Translating gives CASSLSQGAYAEAFF.

As to this clonotype: This is likely a read error, given that the CDR3 carries no conserved phenylalanine or tryptophan at its end. This chain connects TRBV2 to TRBJ2-3; no firm D call. The CDR3 spans 18 residues. V was pared by 5 bases and J by 2 bases, with 23 bases between. From germline, CDR1 is SNHLY and CDR2 FYNNEI. The CDR3 protein is CASSSTLRDGPDTDTQYS. The CDR3 DNA follows: TGTGCCAGCAGTAGTACGCTCCGAGACGGTCCAGACACAGATACGCAGTATTCT.

Here the CDR3 reads CASSSMSDEQYF. DNA of the CDR3: TGTGCCAGCAGCTCGATGTCCGACGAGCAGTACTTC. J is TRBJ2-7 and V is TRBV7-9; D not certain. V lost 4 bases and J 5 bases, leaving 9 bases between the germline ends. The germline gives CDR1 SEHNR, CDR2 FQNEAQ (reference sequence). The CDR3 spans 12 residues. The whole variable domain, remainder taken from reference TRBV7-9 and TRBJ2-7, is DTGVSQNPRHKITKRGQNVTFRCDPISEHNRLYWYRQTLGQGPEFLTYFQNEAQLEKSRLLSDRFSAERPKGSFSTLEIQRTEQGDSAMYLCASSSMSDEQYFGPGTRLTVT.